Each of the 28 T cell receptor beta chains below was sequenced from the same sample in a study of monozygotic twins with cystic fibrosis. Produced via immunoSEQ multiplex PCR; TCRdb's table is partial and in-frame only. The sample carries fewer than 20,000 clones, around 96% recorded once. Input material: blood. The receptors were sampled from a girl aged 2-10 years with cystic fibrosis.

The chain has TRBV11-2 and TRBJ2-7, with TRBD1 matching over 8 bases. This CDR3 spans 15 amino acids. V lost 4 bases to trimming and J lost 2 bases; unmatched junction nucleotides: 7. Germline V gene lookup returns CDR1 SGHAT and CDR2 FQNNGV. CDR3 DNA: TGTGCCAGCAGCTATAGGACAGGGAGGCCCTACGAGCAGTACTTC. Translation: CASSYRTGRPYEQYF.

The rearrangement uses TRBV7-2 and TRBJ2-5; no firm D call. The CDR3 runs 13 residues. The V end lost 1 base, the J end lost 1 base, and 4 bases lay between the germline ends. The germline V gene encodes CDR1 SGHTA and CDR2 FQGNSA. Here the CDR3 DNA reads TGTGCCAGCAGCTTAGGCAGCCAAGAGACCCAGTACTTC. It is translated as CASSLGSQETQYF. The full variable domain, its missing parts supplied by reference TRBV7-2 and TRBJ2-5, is GAGVSQSPSNKVTEKGKDVELRCDPISGHTALYWYRQSLGQGLEFLIYFQGNSAPDKSGLPSDRFSAERTGGSVSTLTIQRTQQEDSAVYLCASSLGSQETQYFGPGTRLLVL.

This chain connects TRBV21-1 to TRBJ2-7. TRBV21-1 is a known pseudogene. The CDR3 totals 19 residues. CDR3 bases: TGTGCCAGCACCAGCCTCCCGGGACGGAGTTCACCTCGCGTTTACGAGCAGTACTTC. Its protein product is CASTSLPGRSSPRVYEQYF.

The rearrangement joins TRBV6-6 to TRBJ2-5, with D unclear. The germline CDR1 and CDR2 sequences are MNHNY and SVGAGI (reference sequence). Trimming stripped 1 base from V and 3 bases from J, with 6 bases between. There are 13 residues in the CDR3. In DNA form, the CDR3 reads TGTGCCAGCAGTTACTTGATGAAAGAGACCCAGTACTTC. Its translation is CASSYLMKETQYF.

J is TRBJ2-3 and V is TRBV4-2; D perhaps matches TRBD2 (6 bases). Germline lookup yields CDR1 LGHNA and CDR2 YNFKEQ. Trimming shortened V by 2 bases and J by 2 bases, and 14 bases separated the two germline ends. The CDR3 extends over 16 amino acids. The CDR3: CASSQHPGRNTDTQYF. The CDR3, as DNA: TGTGCCAGCAGCCAACATCCTGGGAGGAACACAGATACGCAGTATTTT.

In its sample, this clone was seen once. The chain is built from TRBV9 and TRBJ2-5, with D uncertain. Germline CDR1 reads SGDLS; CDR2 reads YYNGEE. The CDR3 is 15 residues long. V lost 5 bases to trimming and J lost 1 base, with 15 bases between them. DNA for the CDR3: TGTGCCAGCAGTTTGGGAATCGAGTTCCAAGAGACCCAGTACTTC. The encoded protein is CASSLGIEFQETQYF.

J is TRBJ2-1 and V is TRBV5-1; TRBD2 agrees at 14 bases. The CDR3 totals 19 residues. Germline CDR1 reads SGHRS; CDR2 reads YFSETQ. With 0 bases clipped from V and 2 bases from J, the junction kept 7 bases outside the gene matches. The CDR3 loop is CASSLGLAGGLGPYNEQFF. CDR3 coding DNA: TGCGCCAGCAGCTTGGGACTAGCGGGGGGGCTGGGGCCCTACAATGAGCAGTTCTTC.

The CDR3, as DNA: TGTGCCAGCAGTGAGAAGCTCTATGAGCAGTTCTTC. Residues: CASSEKLYEQFF. The chain combines TRBV6-1 with TRBJ2-1; D uncertain. CDR3 length equals 12 residues. V gave up 3 bases and J gave up 8 bases, with 8 bases separating them. Germline V lookup: CDR1 MNHNS, CDR2 SASEGT.

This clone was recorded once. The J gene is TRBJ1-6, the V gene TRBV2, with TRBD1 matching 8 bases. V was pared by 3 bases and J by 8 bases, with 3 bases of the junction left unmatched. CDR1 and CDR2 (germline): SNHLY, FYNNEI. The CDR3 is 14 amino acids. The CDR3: CASSDGQGYSPLHF. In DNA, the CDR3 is TGTGCCAGCAGTGATGGACAGGGTTATTCACCCCTCCACTTT.

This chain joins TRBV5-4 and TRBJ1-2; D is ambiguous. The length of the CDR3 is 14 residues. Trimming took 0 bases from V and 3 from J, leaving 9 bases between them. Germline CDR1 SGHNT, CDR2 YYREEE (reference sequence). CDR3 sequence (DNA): TGTGCCAGCAGCTTGGCAACGGCCGACTATGGCTACACCTTC. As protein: CASSLATADYGYTF.

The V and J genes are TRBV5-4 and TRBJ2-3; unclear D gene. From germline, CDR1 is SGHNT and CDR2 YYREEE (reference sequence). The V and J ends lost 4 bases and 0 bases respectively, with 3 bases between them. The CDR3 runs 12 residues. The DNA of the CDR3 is TGTGCCAGCAGCCGAAGCACAGATACGCAGTATTTT. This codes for CASSRSTDTQYF.

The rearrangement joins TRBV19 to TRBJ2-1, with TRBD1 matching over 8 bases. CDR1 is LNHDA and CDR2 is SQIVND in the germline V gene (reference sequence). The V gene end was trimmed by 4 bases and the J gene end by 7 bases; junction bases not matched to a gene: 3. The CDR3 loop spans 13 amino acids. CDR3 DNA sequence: TGTGCCAGTAGTAGCCGGGACAGGAATGAGCAGTTCTTC. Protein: CASSSRDRNEQFF.

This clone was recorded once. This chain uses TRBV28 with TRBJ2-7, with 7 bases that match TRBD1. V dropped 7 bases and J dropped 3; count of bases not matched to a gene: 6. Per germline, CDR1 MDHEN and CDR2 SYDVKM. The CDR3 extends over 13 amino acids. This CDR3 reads CASIPGGRYEQYF. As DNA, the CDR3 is TGTGCCAGCATTCCAGGGGGTCGCTACGAGCAGTACTTC.

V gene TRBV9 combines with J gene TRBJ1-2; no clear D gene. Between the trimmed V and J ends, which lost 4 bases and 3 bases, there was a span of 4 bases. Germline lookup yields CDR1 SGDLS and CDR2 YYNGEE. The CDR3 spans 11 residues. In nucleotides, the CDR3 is TGTGCCAGCAGCACCCACTATGGCTACACCTTC. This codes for CASSTHYGYTF.

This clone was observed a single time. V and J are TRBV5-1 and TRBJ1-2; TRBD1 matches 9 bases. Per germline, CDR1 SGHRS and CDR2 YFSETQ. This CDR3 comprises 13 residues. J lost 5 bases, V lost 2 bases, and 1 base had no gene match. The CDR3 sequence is CASSFGTGYGYTF. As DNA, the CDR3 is TGCGCCAGCAGCTTCGGGACAGGGTATGGCTACACCTTC.

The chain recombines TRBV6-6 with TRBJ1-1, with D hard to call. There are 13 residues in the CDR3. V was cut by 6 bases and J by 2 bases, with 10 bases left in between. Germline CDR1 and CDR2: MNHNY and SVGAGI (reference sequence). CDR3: CASRERSNTEAFF. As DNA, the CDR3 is TGTGCCAGCAGGGAGCGATCAAACACTGAAGCTTTCTTT.

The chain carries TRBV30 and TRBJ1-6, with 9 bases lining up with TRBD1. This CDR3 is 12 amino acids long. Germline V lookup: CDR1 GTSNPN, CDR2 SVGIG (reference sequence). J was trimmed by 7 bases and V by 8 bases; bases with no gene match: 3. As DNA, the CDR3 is TGTGCCCAACAGGGGGCAAATTCACCCCTCCACTTT. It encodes CAQQGANSPLHF.

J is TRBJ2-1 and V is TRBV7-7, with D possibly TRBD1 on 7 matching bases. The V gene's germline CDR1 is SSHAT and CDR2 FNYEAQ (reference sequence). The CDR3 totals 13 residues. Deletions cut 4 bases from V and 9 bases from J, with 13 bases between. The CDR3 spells CASSSDQGGEQFF. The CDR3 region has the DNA TGTGCCAGCAGCTCGGACCAGGGGGGTGAGCAGTTCTTC.

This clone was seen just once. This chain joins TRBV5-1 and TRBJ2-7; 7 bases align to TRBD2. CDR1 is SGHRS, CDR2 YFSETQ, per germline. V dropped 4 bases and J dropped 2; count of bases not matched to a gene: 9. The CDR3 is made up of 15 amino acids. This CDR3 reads CASSPSSGPTYEQYF. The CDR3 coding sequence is TGCGCCAGCAGCCCCTCTAGCGGACCAACCTACGAGCAGTACTTC.

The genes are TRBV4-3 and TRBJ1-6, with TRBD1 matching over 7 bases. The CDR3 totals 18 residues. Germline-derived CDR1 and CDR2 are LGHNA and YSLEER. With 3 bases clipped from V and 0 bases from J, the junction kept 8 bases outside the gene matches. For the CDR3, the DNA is TGCGCCAGCAGCCAGGGATTCAGGGGGAGCTCCTATAATTCACCCCTCCACTTT. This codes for CASSQGFRGSSYNSPLHF.

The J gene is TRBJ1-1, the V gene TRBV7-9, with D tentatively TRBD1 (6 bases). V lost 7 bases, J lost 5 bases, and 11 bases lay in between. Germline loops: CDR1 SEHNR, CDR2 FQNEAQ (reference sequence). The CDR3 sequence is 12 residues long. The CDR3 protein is CASMDSQTEAFF. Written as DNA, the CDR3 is TGTGCCAGCATGGACAGTCAAACTGAAGCTTTCTTT.

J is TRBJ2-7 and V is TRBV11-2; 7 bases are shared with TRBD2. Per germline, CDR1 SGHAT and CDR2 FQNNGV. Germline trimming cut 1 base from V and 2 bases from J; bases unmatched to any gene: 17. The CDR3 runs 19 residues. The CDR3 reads CASSLVVRERGGRTYEQYF. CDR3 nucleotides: TGTGCCAGCAGCTTAGTGGTCAGAGAGCGCGGGGGAAGGACCTACGAGCAGTACTTC.

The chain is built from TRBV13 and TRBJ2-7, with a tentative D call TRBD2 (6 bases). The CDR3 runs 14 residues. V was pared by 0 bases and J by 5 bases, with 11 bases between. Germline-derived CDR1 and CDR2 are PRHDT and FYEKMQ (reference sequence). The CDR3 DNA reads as TGTGCCAGCAGCTTAGGTCTAGCGAGGAACGAGCAGTACTTC. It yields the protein CASSLGLARNEQYF.

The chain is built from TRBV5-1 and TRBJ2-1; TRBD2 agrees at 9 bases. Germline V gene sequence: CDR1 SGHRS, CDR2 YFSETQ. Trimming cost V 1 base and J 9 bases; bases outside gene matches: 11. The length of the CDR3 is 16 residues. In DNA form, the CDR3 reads TGCGCCAGCAGCTTGTTGGTCCAGCGGGGGGTACCTGAGCAGTTCTTC. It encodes CASSLLVQRGVPEQFF.

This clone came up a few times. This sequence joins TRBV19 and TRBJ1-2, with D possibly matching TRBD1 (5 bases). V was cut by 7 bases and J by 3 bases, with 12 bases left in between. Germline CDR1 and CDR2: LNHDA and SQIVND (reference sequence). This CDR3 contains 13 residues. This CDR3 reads CASTQSGHYGYTF. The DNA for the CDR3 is TGTGCCAGTACCCAGTCGGGGCACTATGGCTACACCTTC.

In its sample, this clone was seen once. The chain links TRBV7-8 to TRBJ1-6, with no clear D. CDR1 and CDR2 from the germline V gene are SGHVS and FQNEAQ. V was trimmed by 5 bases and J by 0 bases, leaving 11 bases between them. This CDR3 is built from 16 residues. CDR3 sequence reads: CASSLLLSSYNSPLHF. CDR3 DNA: TGTGCCAGCAGCCTCCTTCTTAGCTCCTATAATTCACCCCTCCACTTT. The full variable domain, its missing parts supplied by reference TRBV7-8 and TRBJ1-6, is GAGVSQSPRYKVAKRGQDVALRCDPISGHVSLFWYQQALGQGPEFLTYFQNEAQLDKSGLPSDRFFAERPEGSVSTLKIQRTQQEDSAVYLCASSLLLSSYNSPLHFGNGTRLTVT.

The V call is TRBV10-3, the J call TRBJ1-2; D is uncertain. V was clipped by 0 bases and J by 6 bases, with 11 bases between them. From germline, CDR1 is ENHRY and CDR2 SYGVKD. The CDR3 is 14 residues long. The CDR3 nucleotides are TGTGCCATCAGTGAGTCCCTAGGATTGGATGGCTACACCTTC. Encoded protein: CAISESLGLDGYTF.

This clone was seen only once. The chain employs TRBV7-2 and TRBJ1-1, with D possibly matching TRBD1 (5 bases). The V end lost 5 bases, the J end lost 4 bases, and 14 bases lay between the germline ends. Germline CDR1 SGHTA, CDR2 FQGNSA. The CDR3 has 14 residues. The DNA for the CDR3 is TGTGCCAGCAGCCCCGGGGCCGAGATCACTGAAGCTTTCTTT. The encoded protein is CASSPGAEITEAFF.